The clone carrying this TCR beta chain was seen once. This sample is drawn from a study of tumor and adjacent non-tumor tissue in lung cancer. RNA was extracted from bulk tissue without any cell sorting. Three rounds of nested PCR, following a modified ARM-PCR protocol, produced the TCRbeta library. A single record per CDR3 protein comes from TCRdb applying MiXCR to the multiplex PCR reads. The table has about 200,000 distinct CDR3 sequences, roughly 70% seen once. V lost 7 bases, J lost 0 bases, and 22 bases lay in between. Looked up from germline, CDR1 is SQVTM and CDR2 is ANQGSEA. This CDR3 contains 16 residues.

The chain couples TRBV29-1 to TRBJ2-7, with D possibly being TRBD1 or TRBD2 (7 bases each). This sequence originates from a man aged 60-69 years with non-small cell lung cancer. What was sequenced was lung tumor tissue. In DNA, the CDR3 is TGCAGCGCCCTACTGAGTCAGGGGGGGAGCTCCTACGAGCAGTACTTC. The encoded protein is CSALLSQGGSSYEQYF.